The next 10 T cell receptor beta chains were all read from a single sample in a study of T-cell memory formation after mild COVID-19. MiXCR, applied by TCRdb to the 5' RACE reads, yields one record per CDR3 protein. The data hold fewer than 450,000 distinct CDR3 sequences, with around 21% observed a single time. The sample comprised PBMCs or a T cell subset sorted from them (not recorded which). The receptors shown here come from an adult woman who had mild COVID-19 (a few samples of this study predate the infection). Cell type and time point are not known.

This clonotype was recorded a few times. V is TRBV27 and J is TRBJ2-1; D may be TRBD2 (5 bases). Germline V gene lookup returns CDR1 MNHEY and CDR2 SMNVEV (reference sequence). Trimming took 5 bases from V and 13 from J, leaving 24 bases between them. This CDR3 has 15 residues. The CDR3 loop is CASSTEGIGLPSQFF. As DNA, the CDR3 is TGTGCCAGCAGTACTGAGGGAATTGGTCTTCCTTCCCAGTTCTTC.

This clonotype was seen a few times. This rearrangement joins TRBV11-2 to TRBJ2-7; 10 nucleotides agree with TRBD2. In germline, CDR1 is SGHAT, CDR2 FQNNGV. Losses at the gene ends were 6 bases for V and 2 bases for J; bases not matched to a gene: 4. There are 14 residues in the CDR3. The CDR3 DNA sequence: TGTGCCAGCAGAGCCGGACTAGCGGCCTACGAGCAGTACTTC. Protein: CASRAGLAAYEQYF.

This chain joins TRBV20-1 and TRBJ2-1, with TRBD2 matching 12 bases. The CDR3 length is 16 residues. V dropped 2 bases and J dropped 4; count of bases not matched to a gene: 6. CDR1 is DFQATT, CDR2 SNEGSKA, per germline (reference sequence). The CDR3 nucleotides read TGCAGTGCTAGACCCTGGACTAGCGGGGTGTACAATGAGCAGTTCTTC. The encoded protein is CSARPWTSGVYNEQFF.

Only a few counts were recorded for this clonotype. One junction end does not reproduce the germline sequence, and a read error may be involved. The chain uses TRBV27 and TRBJ2-5, with 8 bases fitting TRBD1. Germline CDR1 MNHEY, CDR2 SMNVEV (reference sequence). The CDR3 runs to 16 residues. Written as DNA, the CDR3 is TGTGCCAGCAGACCACAGGGGGAGAGGGTCGGGAGCCCACAAGACTTC. This encodes CASRPQGERVGSPQDF.

The chain uses TRBV18 and TRBJ1-4; unclear D gene. Between the trimmed V and J ends, which lost 3 bases and 7 bases, there was a span of 12 bases. The germline V gene encodes CDR1 KGHSH and CDR2 LQKENI. The CDR3 is 14 residues long. In nucleotides, the CDR3 is TGTGCCAGCTCACCCCCTCCGAACCCTGAAAAACTGTTTTTT. It translates to CASSPPPNPEKLFF.

The chain combines TRBV7-3 with TRBJ2-2, with 7 bases fitting TRBD1. From germline, CDR1 is SGHTA and CDR2 FQGTGA. The length of the CDR3 is 16 residues. J was trimmed by 4 bases and V by 5 bases; bases with no gene match: 10. The CDR3 here is CASSPTGAPGTGELFF. The CDR3 DNA reads as TGTGCCAGCAGCCCTACAGGGGCCCCGGGCACCGGGGAGCTGTTTTTT. Full variable domain (remainder filled in from reference TRBV7-3 and TRBJ2-2): GAGVSQTPSNKVTEKGKYVELRCDPISGHTALYWYRQSLGQGPEFLIYFQGTGAADDSGLPNDRFFAVRPEGSVSTLKIQRTERGDSAVYLCASSPTGAPGTGELFFGEGSRLTVL.

The V and J genes are TRBV12-3 or TRBV12-4 and TRBJ2-3; no clear D gene. The germline V and J ends were trimmed by 5 bases and 1 base, with 13 bases remaining between them. This CDR3 spans 15 amino acids. CDR3 loop: CASSVPPPRTDTQYF. The CDR3 DNA reads TGTGCCAGCAGTGTCCCTCCTCCCCGCACAGATACGCAGTATTTT.

The J gene is TRBJ2-5, the V gene TRBV11-2, with 8 bases identical to TRBD1. V was pared by 3 bases and J by 5 bases, with 11 bases of the junction left unmatched. In germline, CDR1 is SGHAT, CDR2 FQNNGV. CDR3 size: 16 residues. The CDR3 protein is CASSLAGQGGWETQYF. The CDR3 DNA reads as TGTGCCAGCAGCTTGGCCGGACAGGGAGGTTGGGAGACCCAGTACTTC.

The chain's CDR3 is CAIKGEIPNTEAFF. The CDR3 nucleotides are TGTGCCATCAAAGGGGAGATCCCGAACACTGAAGCTTTCTTT. J is TRBJ1-1 and V is TRBV10-3; D may be TRBD1 (5 bases). In germline, CDR1 is ENHRY, CDR2 SYGVKD. The V gene lost 7 bases and the J gene lost 1 base, with 13 bases spanning the gap. The CDR3 consists of 14 residues.

The chain recombines TRBV12-3 or TRBV12-4 with TRBJ2-1, with D unclear. The CDR3 totals 13 residues. The V end lost 5 bases, the J end lost 7 bases, and 12 bases lay between the germline ends. CDR3 loop: CASSPLPPNEQFF. The CDR3 DNA is TGTGCCAGCAGTCCGCTTCCGCCTAATGAGCAGTTCTTC.